This T cell receptor (beta chain) comes out of a study of human T cells and chemical hapten exposure. Turning to the study itself: Reading of the patch tests, which applied 0.01% DPC to the upper back, occurred at 6 days. Study conclusions and caveats: There was no change with DPC sensitization in TCRs above 1 in 1000 frequency.

Stated time point: pre-sensitization, week 0. The treatment was: therapeutic diphenylcyclopropenone sensitization with weekly scalp DPC. Worth noting for this clonotype: Antigen specificity is unknown.

This CDR3 spans 15 amino acids. V dropped 0 bases and J dropped 0 bases, with 6 bases sitting between them. Germline lookup yields CDR1 LNHNV and CDR2 YYDKDF (reference sequence). Individual cDNA molecules each carried unique molecular identifiers attached by the library. In the original processing: The number of TCRs in each sample had a median of about 100,000 and spanned roughly 23,224 to 700,000. TCRdb recomputed calls from the RACE reads with MiXCR, one row per CDR3 protein. The V and J calls, along with clone size, are taken from TCRdb and not from the paper's own processing. The sample yields over 300,000 distinct CDR3 sequences, approximately 5.1% seen once.

Here the sequenced sample was whole blood, taken in connection with sensitization to the hapten diphenylcyclopropenone (DPC). The chain links TRBV15 to TRBJ2-1; unclear D gene. This TCR came from a woman in her fifties or sixties with alopecia areata. Some clones in this sample may be carry-over from other donors' samples. The CDR3 DNA reads as TGTGCCACCAGCAGAGACGGATACTCCTACAATGAGCAGTTCTTC. This sequence encodes CATSRDGYSYNEQFF.